A selection of T cell receptor beta chains follows, all from one sample in a study. MiXCR, applied by TCRdb to the RT-PCR reads, yields one record per CDR3 protein. Here the sample spans about 680,000 distinct CDR3 sequences, approximately 14% being singletons. Sequenced sample: memory CD4+ T cells from blood. The receptors come from a female donor in good health, serving as a healthy control. CDR3s include the opening cysteine and the closing phenylalanine or tryptophan. Fields, in order: V gene, J gene, D gene, clone size, CDR3 DNA, CDR3 protein. A D gene is named only where the DNA matches it firmly. Rows may omit the clone size; those that give it use once, few, many or a size class.

TRBV12-3/TRBV12-4	TRBJ1-1	NA	few	TGTGCCAGCAGTTTTACGGGTACGGTTGAAGCTTTCTTT	CASSFTGTVEAFF
TRBV20-1	TRBJ2-3	NA	NA	TGCAGTCCCCGGGAGATTGGGTCAGATACGCAGTATTTT	CSPREIGSDTQYF
TRBV24-1	TRBJ2-1	NA	NA	TGTGCCACCAGTGTGCCGGGGCTCCCCTACAATGAGCAGTTCTTC	CATSVPGLPYNEQFF
TRBV27	TRBJ2-2	NA	many	TGTGCCAGCAGTTGGCAGGGCGCAAACACCGGGGAGCTGTTTTTT	CASSWQGANTGELFF
TRBV7-2	TRBJ1-1	TRBD1	many	TGTGCCAGCAGCTTAGCGCGATCCAGGACAGGTGAAGCTTTCTTT	CASSLARSRTGEAFF
TRBV6-2/TRBV6-3	TRBJ2-1	TRBD2	few	TGTGCCAGCAGTTACAAACGCGGGAGGGCCAATAATGAGCAGTTCTTC	CASSYKRGRANNEQFF
TRBV20-1	TRBJ2-2	NA	few	TGCAGTGCTAGGGCCTACCAGGGTGCCGGGGAGCTGTTTTTT	CSARAYQGAGELFF
TRBV5-1	TRBJ2-2	NA	few	TGCGCCAGCAGCTTGGAAGGGACTGCCGGGGAGCTGTTTTTT	CASSLEGTAGELFF
TRBV9	TRBJ2-1	NA	many	TGTGCCAGCAGCGTAGGGCGGAACAATGAGCAGTTCTTC	CASSVGRNNEQFF
TRBV10-2	TRBJ2-1	NA	few	TGCGCCAGCAGTGAGAAGCCCTACAATGAGCAGTTCTTC	CASSEKPYNEQFF
TRBV12-3/TRBV12-4	TRBJ1-4	NA	many	TGTGCCAGCAGGCGGGGAGTGGCAACTAATGAAAAACTGTTTTTT	CASRRGVATNEKLFF
TRBV9	TRBJ2-1	TRBD2	many	TGTGCCAGCAGCGTCCTAGCGGGATTCAGTGAGCAGTTCTTC	CASSVLAGFSEQFF
TRBV24-1	TRBJ2-1	NA	once	TGTGCCACCAGTGATTTCCGACTAGACAATGAGCAGTTCTTC	CATSDFRLDNEQFF
TRBV5-6	TRBJ1-2	NA	NA	TGTGCCAGCAGCCAACAGTCTTCTCTCTATGGCTACACCTTC	CASSQQSSLYGYTF
TRBV27	TRBJ1-2	NA	NA	TGTGCCAGCAGTTTCGGTGGGGGTTCCTATGGCTACACCTTC	CASSFGGGSYGYTF
TRBV28	TRBJ1-5	NA	once	TGTGCCAGCATTCTGGGGAGCAATCAGCCCCAGCATTTT	CASILGSNQPQHF
TRBV7-7	TRBJ2-1	NA	NA	TGTGCCAGCAGCTTAGAGGACAGCCCCTACAATGAGCAGTTCTTC	CASSLEDSPYNEQFF
TRBV5-1	TRBJ2-2	TRBD2	NA	TGCGCCAGCAACACAGGCTGGAGTAGCGGGAGGTCGAACACCGGGCAGCTGTTTTTT	CASNTGWSSGRSNTGQLFF
TRBV7-2	TRBJ1-4	NA	few	TGTGCCAGCAGCTTAGCGGGGAATAGTGAAAAACTGTTTTTT	CASSLAGNSEKLFF
TRBV28	TRBJ1-2	NA	NA	TGTGCCAGCAGTCTACCCTACTATGGCTACACCTTC	CASSLPYYGYTF
TRBV10-3	TRBJ2-6	NA	many	TGTGCCATCAGTGAGTCCAGGAACTCTGGGGCCAACGTCCTGACTTTC	CAISESRNSGANVLTF
TRBV7-2	TRBJ2-7	NA	many	TGTGCCAGCAGCTTCGAGCGCAGCTCCTACGAGCAGTACTTC	CASSFERSSYEQYF